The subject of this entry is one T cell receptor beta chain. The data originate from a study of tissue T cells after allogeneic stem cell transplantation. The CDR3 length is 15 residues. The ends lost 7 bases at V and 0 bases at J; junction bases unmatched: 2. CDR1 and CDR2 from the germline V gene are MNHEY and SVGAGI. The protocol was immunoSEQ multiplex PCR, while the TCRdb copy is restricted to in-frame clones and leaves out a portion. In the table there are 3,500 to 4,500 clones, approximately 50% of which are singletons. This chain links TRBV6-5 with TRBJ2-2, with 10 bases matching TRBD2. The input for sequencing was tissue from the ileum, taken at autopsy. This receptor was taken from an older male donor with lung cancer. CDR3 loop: CASTLAGANTGELFF. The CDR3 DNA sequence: TGTGCCAGCACGCTAGCGGGGGCGAACACCGGGGAGCTGTTTTTT.